This T cell receptor (beta chain) was captured in a study of blood T cell repertoires in COVID-19. The V gene's germline CDR1 is SGHNT and CDR2 YYREEE (reference sequence). V dropped 4 bases and J dropped 8; count of bases not matched to a gene: 11. The CDR3 sequence is 15 residues long. TCRdb keeps only in-frame clones here, not all; method: immunoSEQ multiplex PCR. The repertoire holds approximately 330,000 clones, with just over 85% as singletons. This TCR was recovered from a woman aged 40 to 49 with acute COVID-19. Sequenced material: PBMCs or T cells enriched from blood (not recorded which). This chain joins TRBV5-4 and TRBJ2-1, with 8 bases that match TRBD2. In DNA form, the CDR3 reads TGTGCCAGCAGCGTGGACCCTAGCGGGTTGGATGAGCAGTTCTTC. Amino acid sequence: CASSVDPSGLDEQFF.